This T cell receptor (beta chain) was documented in a study of CD8+ T cells in alopecia areata. Study background: Treated patients took oral tofacitinib at 5 to 10 mg twice daily. Tofacitinib continued for 6 to 18 months and was then withheld for 6 months. Study conclusions and caveats: Patients shared TCRs less clearly than mice did, possibly owing to HLA.

Concerning this clone itself: Its antigen is undetermined.

PBMCs were stained for CD3, CD4 and CD8, and CD4+ and CD8+ T cells were sorted. The CDR3 length is 14 residues. Germline V gene data show CDR1 as PRHDT and CDR2 as FYEKMQ (reference sequence). V was trimmed by 6 bases and J by 4 bases, leaving 10 bases between them. Extracted from the samples, RNA was reverse transcribed into cDNA to serve as the sequencing template. Sequencing used immunoSEQ multiplex PCR; TCRdb keeps in-frame clones, though not all of them. This table holds 120,000 to 150,000 clones, more than 45% found once. This chain joins TRBV13 and TRBJ2-6; maybe TRBD1 (6 bases). Sequenced material: CD4+ T cells sorted from blood. This receptor was obtained from a human donor with alopecia areata. DNA for the CDR3: TGTGCCAGCAGTACAGGGTACGGGGCCAACGTCCTGACTTTC. Its protein is CASSTGYGANVLTF.